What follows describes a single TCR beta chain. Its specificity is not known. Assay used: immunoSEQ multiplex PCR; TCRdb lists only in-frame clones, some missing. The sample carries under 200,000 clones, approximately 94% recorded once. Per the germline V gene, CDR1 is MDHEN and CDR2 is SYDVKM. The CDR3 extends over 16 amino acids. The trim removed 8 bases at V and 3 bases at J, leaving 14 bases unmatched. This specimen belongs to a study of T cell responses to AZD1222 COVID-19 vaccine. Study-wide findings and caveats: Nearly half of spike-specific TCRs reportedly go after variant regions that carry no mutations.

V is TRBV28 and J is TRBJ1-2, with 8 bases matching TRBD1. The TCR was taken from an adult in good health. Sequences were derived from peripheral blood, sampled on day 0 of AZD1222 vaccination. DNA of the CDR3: TGTGCCAGCGCCGGGGCGGGGGGACAGGCCTACTATGGCTACACCTTC. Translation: CASAGAGGQAYYGYTF.